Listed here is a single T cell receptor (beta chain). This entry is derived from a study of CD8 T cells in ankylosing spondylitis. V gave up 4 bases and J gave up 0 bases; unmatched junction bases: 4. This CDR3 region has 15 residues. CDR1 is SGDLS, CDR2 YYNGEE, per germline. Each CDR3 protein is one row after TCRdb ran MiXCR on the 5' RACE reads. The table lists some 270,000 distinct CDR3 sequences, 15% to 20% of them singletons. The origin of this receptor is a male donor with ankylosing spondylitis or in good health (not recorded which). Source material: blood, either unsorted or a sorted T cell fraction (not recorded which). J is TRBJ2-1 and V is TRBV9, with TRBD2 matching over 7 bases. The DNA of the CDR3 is TGTGCCAGCAGCAGGGGCGGGAGCTCCTACAATGAGCAGTTCTTC. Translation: CASSRGGSSYNEQFF.